This T cell receptor (beta chain) was captured by sequencing in a study of blood T cell repertoires in COVID-19. Here immunoSEQ multiplex PCR was the method, and the copy in TCRdb shows in-frame clones only, minus some. The sample has 70,000 or so clones, around four fifths seen once. The ends lost 4 bases at V and 2 bases at J; junction bases unmatched: 13. From germline, CDR1 is SGHNT and CDR2 YYREEE (reference sequence). The CDR3 is made up of 17 amino acids. The genes are TRBV5-4 and TRBJ2-3; 7 bases agree with TRBD1. This clonotype originated in a human donor in a cohort sampled during active COVID-19. The source material was peripheral blood. CDR3 coding DNA: TGTGCCAGCAGCCCGGCGTCCTACAGGGGCGTCACAGATACGCAGTATTTT. Translated, it gives CASSPASYRGVTDTQYF.